A single sample gave rise to the 30 T cell receptor beta chains below, sequenced in a study of shared clonotypes between healthy human individuals. Libraries were prepared by immunoSEQ multiplex PCR; TCRdb keeps only in-frame clonotypes and omits some of them. The table lists some 2,500,000 clones, 93% of them singletons, with 0.35% to 0.45% in the top ten. The sequenced sample consisted of naive CD4+ T cells from PBMCs. Subset given: CD45RA+ positively selected. Receptor source: a man between 18 and 35 years old in good health. Some clones in this sample may be carry-over from other donors' samples.

The chain is built from TRBV5-1 and TRBJ2-7, with TRBD1 identical over 8 bases. V shed 3 bases and J 0 bases; nucleotides not matched to a gene: 8. The CDR3 runs to 16 residues. Germline assignment: CDR1 SGHRS and CDR2 YFSETQ. The CDR3 reads CASSSLDRGGSYEQYF. The CDR3 region has the DNA TGCGCCAGCAGCTCCTTAGACAGGGGAGGCTCCTACGAGCAGTACTTC.

The chain carries TRBV28 and TRBJ2-7; 8 nucleotides agree with TRBD2. Trimming cost V 7 bases and J 1 base; bases outside gene matches: 6. The CDR3 consists of 14 residues. The germline CDR1 and CDR2 sequences are MDHEN and SYDVKM. CDR3: CASTPGGDSYEQYF. In nucleotides, the CDR3 is TGTGCCAGCACCCCGGGAGGGGATTCCTACGAGCAGTACTTC.

Only a few counts were recorded for this clone. V gene TRBV5-5 combines with J gene TRBJ2-2; D tentatively fits TRBD1 or TRBD2 (5 bases each). V gave up 4 bases and J gave up 2 bases, with 9 bases separating them. The CDR3 has 14 residues. Germline V CDR1 and CDR2: SGHKS, YYEKEE (reference sequence). CDR3 nucleotides: TGTGCCAGCAGCCGGGACGGAAACACCGGGGAGCTGTTTTTT. Amino acid sequence: CASSRDGNTGELFF.

For the CDR3, the DNA is TGTGCCAGTCTGGGACGAATCCCCTACGAGCAGTACTTC. This translates into CASLGRIPYEQYF. The chain links TRBV19 to TRBJ2-7; D possibly matches TRBD1 or TRBD2 (5 bases each). CDR3 size: 13 residues. Germline V CDR1 and CDR2: LNHDA, SQIVND (reference sequence). Trimming shortened V by 8 bases and J by 2 bases, and 13 bases separated the two germline ends.

V is TRBV5-1 and J is TRBJ2-7; perhaps D is TRBD1 or TRBD2 (5 bases each). Trimming removed 0 bases from V and 6 bases from J, with 13 bases in between. This CDR3 region has 14 residues. CDR1 and CDR2 (germline): SGHRS, YFSETQ. The DNA for the CDR3 is TGCGCCAGCAGCTTGGGGGGACGGTCCCGCGAGCAGTACTTC. Amino acids: CASSLGGRSREQYF.

The V gene is TRBV6-6, the J gene TRBJ2-3, with a tentative D call TRBD2 (6 bases). The germline V gene encodes CDR1 MNHNY and CDR2 SVGAGI (reference sequence). The CDR3 length is 13 residues. V was pared by 0 bases and J by 9 bases, with 10 bases between. The CDR3 region is CASSYSGSGTQYF. DNA of the CDR3: TGTGCCAGCAGTTACTCTGGTAGCGGAACGCAGTATTTT.

This chain uses TRBV28 with TRBJ2-7; weak D call: TRBD2 (6 bases). Germline V gene lookup returns CDR1 MDHEN and CDR2 SYDVKM. The CDR3 has 12 amino acids. V was trimmed by 6 bases and J by 6 bases, leaving 12 bases between them. The CDR3 bases are TGTGCCAGCAGAACCGGGACTCCCGAGCAGTACTTC. It specifies CASRTGTPEQYF. The full variable domain, its missing parts supplied by reference TRBV28 and TRBJ2-7, is DVKVTQSSRYLVKRTGEKVFLECVQDMDHENMFWYRQDPGLGLRLIYFSYDVKMKEKGDIPEGYSVSREKKERFSLILESASTNQTSMYLCASRTGTPEQYFGPGTRLTVT.

The gene calls are TRBV7-9 and TRBJ2-2, with 8 nucleotides matching TRBD1. CDR1 and CDR2 (germline): SEHNR, FQNEAQ (reference sequence). This CDR3 spans 13 amino acids. After removal of 5 bases from V and 9 bases from J, the junction contained 5 bases not matched to a gene. The CDR3 here is CASSQGQGRELFF. The DNA of the CDR3 is TGTGCCAGCAGCCAAGGACAGGGCCGGGAGCTGTTTTTT.

The chain links TRBV5-1 to TRBJ2-2; TRBD1 agrees at 8 bases. Unmatched junction bases numbered 13, after V lost 4 bases and J lost 5 bases. Germline CDR1 is SGHRS and CDR2 is YFSETQ. This CDR3 contains 17 residues. In DNA form, the CDR3 reads TGCGCCAGCAGCCCTTCCCCCCAGGGGGCAGGTACCGGGGAGCTGTTTTTT. It specifies CASSPSPQGAGTGELFF.

Comments on this clone: This CDR3 is also generated by other DNA sequences in the sample. V and J are TRBV5-4 and TRBJ2-1; the match to TRBD2 covers 10 bases. The CDR3 length is 15 residues. Germline lookup yields CDR1 SGHNT and CDR2 YYREEE (reference sequence). The ends lost 4 bases at V and 3 bases at J; junction bases unmatched: 4. CDR3 protein: CASSPGLADYNEQFF. The CDR3 DNA follows: TGTGCCAGCAGCCCCGGACTAGCGGACTACAATGAGCAGTTCTTC.

The rearrangement joins TRBV18 to TRBJ1-2, with D perhaps matching TRBD1 (5 bases). The CDR3 loop spans 15 amino acids. The V gene lost 3 bases and the J gene lost 1 base, with 12 bases spanning the gap. CDR1 is KGHSH, CDR2 LQKENI, per germline. The CDR3 spells CASSPQTEFNYGYTF. The CDR3 DNA reads TGTGCCAGCTCACCCCAGACAGAGTTTAACTATGGCTACACCTTC. Full variable domain (rest looked up from reference TRBV18 and TRBJ1-2): NAGVMQNPRHLVRRRGQEARLRCSPMKGHSHVYWYRQLPEEGLKFMVYLQKENIIDESGMPKERFSAEFPKEGPSILRIQQVVRGDSAAYFCASSPQTEFNYGYTFGSGTRLTVV.

The chain uses TRBV28 and TRBJ2-7; 9 bases agree with TRBD2. CDR1 MDHEN and CDR2 SYDVKM come from the germline V gene. With V trimmed by 2 bases and J by 4 bases, 3 bases remained unmatched. The CDR3 extends over 14 amino acids. CDR3 nucleotide sequence: TGTGCCAGCAGTTTAGCGGGAGGGAAGTACGAGCAGTACTTC. Translated, it gives CASSLAGGKYEQYF.

The chain has TRBV27 and TRBJ2-7; 8 bases agree with TRBD2. V lost 2 bases to trimming and J lost 0 bases; unmatched junction nucleotides: 9. There are 17 residues in the CDR3. Germline CDR1 MNHEY, CDR2 SMNVEV (reference sequence). CDR3 bases: TGTGCCAGCAGTTTACAGTTTAGCGGGACTAGCTCCTACGAGCAGTACTTC. Translation gives CASSLQFSGTSSYEQYF.

As concerns this clone: This specimen includes other DNA sequences encoding the same CDR3. The chain is built from TRBV5-8 and TRBJ2-5, with D unclear. Germline CDR1 SGHTS, CDR2 YDEGEE. V dropped 0 bases and J dropped 2 bases, with 5 bases sitting between them. The CDR3 covers 13 residues. The CDR3 sequence is CASSLGPQETQYF. As DNA, the CDR3 is TGTGCCAGCAGCTTGGGACCTCAAGAGACCCAGTACTTC.

The DNA of the CDR3 is TGTGCCAGCAGTACTCCCCGGGCTAGCCAGGGGGGTCGCACAGATACGCAGTATTTT. Protein: CASSTPRASQGGRTDTQYF. This chain connects TRBV7-2 to TRBJ2-3, with TRBD1 as a possible D gene (7 bases). Between the trimmed V and J ends, which lost 6 bases and 1 base, there was a span of 26 bases. There are 19 residues in the CDR3. CDR1 is SGHTA, CDR2 FQGNSA, per germline.

The chain recombines TRBV5-4 with TRBJ1-2, with D possibly being TRBD1 (5 bases). V was shortened by 0 bases and J by 0 bases, with 9 bases between the two germline ends. CDR3 length: 15 amino acids. Germline values: CDR1 SGHNT, CDR2 YYREEE (reference sequence). The CDR3 loop reads CASSLAAGPNYGYTF. For the CDR3, the DNA is TGTGCCAGCAGCTTGGCCGCAGGGCCTAACTATGGCTACACCTTC.

The chain couples TRBV5-4 to TRBJ2-2; 15 bases agree with TRBD2. V shed 4 bases, J shed 3 bases, and the junction held 1 base outside the gene matches. CDR3 length equals 16 residues. Germline CDR1 SGHNT, CDR2 YYREEE (reference sequence). The CDR3 loop is CASSGLAGGDTGELFF. The CDR3 coding sequence is TGTGCCAGCAGCGGACTAGCGGGAGGGGACACCGGGGAGCTGTTTTTT.

The rearrangement uses TRBV5-4 and TRBJ2-5; D might be TRBD1 (5 bases). The CDR3 is 15 residues long. Germline lookup yields CDR1 SGHNT and CDR2 YYREEE (reference sequence). V was pared by 1 base and J by 7 bases, with 17 bases between. Here the CDR3 reads CASSLRQTDTMTQYF. The CDR3 DNA is TGTGCCAGCAGCTTGAGACAGACTGATACGATGACCCAGTACTTC.

In regard to this clone: Other DNA sequences of this sample code for an identical CDR3. J is TRBJ2-1 and V is TRBV29-1, with 7 bases that match TRBD2. There are 14 residues in the CDR3. Germline CDR1 is SQVTM and CDR2 is ANQGSEA. V gave up 4 bases and J gave up 0 bases; unmatched junction bases: 3. CDR3 bases: TGCAGCGTTGGGGGCGGGAGCTCCTACAATGAGCAGTTCTTC. This gives the protein CSVGGGSSYNEQFF.

On this clone itself: The sample holds other DNA sequences that translate to the same CDR3. V usage is TRBV28 and J usage is TRBJ2-7; 9 bases map to TRBD2. The CDR3 has 13 residues. Germline CDR1 MDHEN, CDR2 SYDVKM. J was trimmed by 2 bases and V by 6 bases; bases with no gene match: 2. Here the CDR3 reads CASRAGGAYEQYF. Here the CDR3 DNA reads TGTGCCAGCAGGGCGGGGGGGGCCTACGAGCAGTACTTC. The variable domain in full, completed from reference TRBV28 and TRBJ2-7, reads DVKVTQSSRYLVKRTGEKVFLECVQDMDHENMFWYRQDPGLGLRLIYFSYDVKMKEKGDIPEGYSVSREKKERFSLILESASTNQTSMYLCASRAGGAYEQYFGPGTRLTVT.

This clone was detected only once. The chain joins TRBV18 to TRBJ2-2; 7 nucleotides agree with TRBD1. The CDR3 runs 16 residues. Germline CDR1 reads KGHSH; CDR2 reads LQKENI. With V trimmed by 4 bases and J by 2 bases, 7 bases remained unmatched. The CDR3 nucleotides read TGTGCCAGCTCACACCCGGGACAGAGAAACACCGGGGAGCTGTTTTTT. Residues: CASSHPGQRNTGELFF.

This chain links TRBV12-2 with TRBJ2-1; the table's D gene call, TRBD1, was not cross checked with the DNA. TRBV12-2 is shown as a pseudogene. The CDR3 is 16 amino acids. CDR3: CASRPIQGAGDNEQFF. CDR3 bases: TGTGCAAGTCGCCCAATACAGGGGGCTGGCGACAATGAGCAGTTCTTC.

V usage is TRBV19 and J usage is TRBJ1-4, with D hard to call. CDR1 is LNHDA, CDR2 SQIVND, per germline (reference sequence). This CDR3 has 13 amino acids. Trimming took off 7 bases at V and 8 bases at J, with 14 bases between the two ends. CDR3 coding DNA: TGTGCCAGTAAACTAAACCGACGGGAAAAACTGTTTTTT. Protein sequence: CASKLNRREKLFF.

The chain is built from TRBV29-1 and TRBJ2-4; D gene unclear. Germline lookup yields CDR1 SQVTM and CDR2 ANQGSEA. Trimming removed 2 bases at V and 0 bases at J, with 8 bases between. CDR3 length: 14 amino acids. CDR3 sequence reads: CSVESGIAKNIQYF. DNA of the CDR3: TGCAGCGTTGAATCCGGCATAGCCAAAAACATTCAGTACTTC.

The chain couples TRBV28 to TRBJ2-1; 8 nucleotides line up with TRBD2. Unmatched junction bases numbered 12, after V lost 6 bases and J lost 8 bases. CDR1 and CDR2 (germline): MDHEN, SYDVKM. The CDR3 has 15 amino acids. CDR3 residues: CASRPGLAGMDEQFF. The CDR3 region has the DNA TGTGCCAGCAGACCTGGGCTAGCGGGTATGGATGAGCAGTTCTTC. Variable domain in full (rest from reference TRBV28 and TRBJ2-1): DVKVTQSSRYLVKRTGEKVFLECVQDMDHENMFWYRQDPGLGLRLIYFSYDVKMKEKGDIPEGYSVSREKKERFSLILESASTNQTSMYLCASRPGLAGMDEQFFGPGTRLTVL.

The chain joins TRBV19 to TRBJ1-4; TRBD1 matches at 8 bases. The CDR3 runs to 17 residues. J gave up 4 bases and V 10 bases, and 17 bases lay outside the gene matches. Per germline, CDR1 LNHDA and CDR2 SQIVND (reference sequence). Here the CDR3 reads CATSPMDSTGGNEKLFF. CDR3 coding DNA: TGTGCCACTTCACCAATGGACTCAACAGGGGGTAATGAAAAACTGTTTTTT.

This clone was seen a single time. The chain carries TRBV5-1 and TRBJ2-7, with D unclear. CDR3 length equals 14 residues. V was clipped by 0 bases and J by 6 bases, with 13 bases between them. Germline-derived CDR1 and CDR2 are SGHRS and YFSETQ. The CDR3 nucleotides are TGCGCCAGCAGCTTGGCCCAAATCGACGGCGAGCAGTACTTC. It encodes CASSLAQIDGEQYF. Full variable domain (missing parts from reference TRBV5-1 and TRBJ2-7): KAGVTQTPRYLIKTRGQQVTLSCSPISGHRSVSWYQQTPGQGLQFLFEYFSETQRNKGNFPGRFSGRQFSNSRSEMNVSTLELGDSALYLCASSLAQIDGEQYFGPGTRLTVT.

The CDR3 is CASSRWNPSGHPSYEQYF. The CDR3 DNA reads TGTGCCAGCAGCCGATGGAACCCTAGCGGGCACCCCTCCTACGAGCAGTACTTC. The chain has TRBV7-2 and TRBJ2-7; 8 nucleotides line up with TRBD2. The CDR3 spans 18 residues. V was clipped by 5 bases and J by 0 bases; unmatched bases: 15. Germline CDR1 is SGHTA and CDR2 is FQGNSA.

V and J are TRBV27 and TRBJ2-4; tentative D call: TRBD2 (6 bases). The CDR3 runs 15 residues. CDR1 is MNHEY and CDR2 is SMNVEV in the germline V gene (reference sequence). Trimming took off 8 bases at V and 6 bases at J, with 20 bases between the two ends. CDR3 sequence reads: CASGPRRGIGNIQYF. The CDR3 DNA sequence: TGTGCCAGCGGGCCTAGGCGGGGTATAGGAAACATTCAGTACTTC.

The chain is built from TRBV27 and TRBJ2-7; 7 bases fit TRBD2. Looked up from germline, CDR1 is MNHEY and CDR2 is SMNVEV (reference sequence). With V trimmed by 4 bases and J by 6 bases, 12 bases remained unmatched. The length of the CDR3 is 15 residues. CDR3 coding DNA: TGTGCCAGCAGTTCCCTCGGGGCGGGAGCCCCCGAGCAGTACTTC. Protein: CASSSLGAGAPEQYF.